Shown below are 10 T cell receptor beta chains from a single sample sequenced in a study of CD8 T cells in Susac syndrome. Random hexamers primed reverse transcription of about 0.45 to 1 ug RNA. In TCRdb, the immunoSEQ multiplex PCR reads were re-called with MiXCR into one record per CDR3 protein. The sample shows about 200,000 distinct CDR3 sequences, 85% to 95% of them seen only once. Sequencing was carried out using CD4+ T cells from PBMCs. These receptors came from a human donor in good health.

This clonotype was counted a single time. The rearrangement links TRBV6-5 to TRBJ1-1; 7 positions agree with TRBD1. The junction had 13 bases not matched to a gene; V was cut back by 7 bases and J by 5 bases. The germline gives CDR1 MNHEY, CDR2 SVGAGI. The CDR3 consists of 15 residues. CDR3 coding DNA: TGTGCCAGCAACCGAGAGACAGGGCTAGGGACTGAAGCTTTCTTT. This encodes CASNRETGLGTEAFF.

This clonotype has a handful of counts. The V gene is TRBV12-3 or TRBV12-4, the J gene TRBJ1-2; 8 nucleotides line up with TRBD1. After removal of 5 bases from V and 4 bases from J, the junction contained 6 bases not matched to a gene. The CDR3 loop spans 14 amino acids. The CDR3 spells CASSPRTGSYGYTF. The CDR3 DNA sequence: TGTGCCAGCAGTCCGAGGACAGGGTCCTATGGCTACACCTTC.

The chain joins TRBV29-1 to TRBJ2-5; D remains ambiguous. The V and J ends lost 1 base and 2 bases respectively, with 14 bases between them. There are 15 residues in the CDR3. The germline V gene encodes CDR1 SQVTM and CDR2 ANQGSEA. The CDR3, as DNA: TGCAGCGTTGAAGTGCACAGCTCCAGACAAGAGACCCAGTACTTC. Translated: CSVEVHSSRQETQYF.

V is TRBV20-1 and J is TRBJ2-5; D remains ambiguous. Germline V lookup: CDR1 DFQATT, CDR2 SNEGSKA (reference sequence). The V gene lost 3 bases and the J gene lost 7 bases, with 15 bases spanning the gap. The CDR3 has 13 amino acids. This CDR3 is CSASREDAGTQYF. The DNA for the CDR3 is TGCAGTGCTAGTCGCGAGGACGCAGGGACCCAGTACTTC.

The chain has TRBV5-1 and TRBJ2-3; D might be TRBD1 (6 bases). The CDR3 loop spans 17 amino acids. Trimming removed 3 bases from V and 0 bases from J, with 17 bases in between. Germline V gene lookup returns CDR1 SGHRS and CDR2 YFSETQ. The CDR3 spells CASSSGTQSHSTDTQYF. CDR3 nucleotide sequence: TGCGCCAGCAGCTCCGGGACACAAAGCCATAGCACAGATACGCAGTATTTT.

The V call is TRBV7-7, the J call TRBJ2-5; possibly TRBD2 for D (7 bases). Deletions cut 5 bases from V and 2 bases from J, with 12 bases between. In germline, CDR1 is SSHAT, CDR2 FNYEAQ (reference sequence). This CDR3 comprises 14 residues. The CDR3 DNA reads TGTGCCAGCAGCAGAGAGGGGGGGCAAGAGACCCAGTACTTC. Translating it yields CASSREGGQETQYF. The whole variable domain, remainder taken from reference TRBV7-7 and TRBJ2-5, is GAGVSQSPRYKVTKRGQDVTLRCDPISSHATLYWYQQALGQGPEFLTYFNYEAQPDKSGLPSDRFSAERPEGSISTLTIQRTEQRDSAMYRCASSREGGQETQYFGPGTRLLVL.

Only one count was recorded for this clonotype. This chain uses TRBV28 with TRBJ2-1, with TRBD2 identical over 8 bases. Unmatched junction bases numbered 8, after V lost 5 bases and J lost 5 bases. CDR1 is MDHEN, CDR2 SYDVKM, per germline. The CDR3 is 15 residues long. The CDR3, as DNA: TGTGCCAGCAGTCCGGGACTAGGGAGGAACAATGAGCAGTTCTTC. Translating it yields CASSPGLGRNNEQFF.

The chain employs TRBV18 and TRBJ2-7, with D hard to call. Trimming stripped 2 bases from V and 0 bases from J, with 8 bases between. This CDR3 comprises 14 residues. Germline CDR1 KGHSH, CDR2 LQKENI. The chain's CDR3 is CASSPTVLSYEQYV. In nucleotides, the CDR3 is TGTGCCAGCTCACCAACAGTCCTCTCCTACGAGCAGTACGTC.

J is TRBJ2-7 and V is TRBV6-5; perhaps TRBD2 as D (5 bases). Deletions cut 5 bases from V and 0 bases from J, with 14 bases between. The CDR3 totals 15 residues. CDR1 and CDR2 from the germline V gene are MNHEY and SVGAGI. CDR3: CASSPVAGNSYEQYV. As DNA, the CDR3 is TGTGCCAGCAGTCCGGTGGCGGGTAACTCCTACGAGCAGTACGTC.

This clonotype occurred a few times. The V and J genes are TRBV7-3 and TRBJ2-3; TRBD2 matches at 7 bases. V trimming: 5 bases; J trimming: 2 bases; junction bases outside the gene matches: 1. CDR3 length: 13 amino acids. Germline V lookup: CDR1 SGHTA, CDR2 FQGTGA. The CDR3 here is CASSRDYTDTQYF. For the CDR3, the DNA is TGTGCCAGCAGCCGGGACTACACAGATACGCAGTATTTT.